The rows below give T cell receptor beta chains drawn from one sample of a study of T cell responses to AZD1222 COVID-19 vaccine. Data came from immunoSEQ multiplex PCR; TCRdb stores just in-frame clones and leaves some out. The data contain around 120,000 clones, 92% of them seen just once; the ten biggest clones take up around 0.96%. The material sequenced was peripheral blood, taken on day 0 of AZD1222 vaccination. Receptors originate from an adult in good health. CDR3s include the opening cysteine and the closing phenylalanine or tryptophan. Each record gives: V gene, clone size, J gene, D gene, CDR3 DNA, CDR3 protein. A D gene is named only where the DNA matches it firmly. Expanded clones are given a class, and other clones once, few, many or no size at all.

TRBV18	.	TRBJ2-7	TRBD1	TGTGCCAGCTCACATTCGGGACAGGGTTCTCGGGTCCCCCCAGTTTACGAGCAGTACTTC	CASSHSGQGSRVPPVYEQYF
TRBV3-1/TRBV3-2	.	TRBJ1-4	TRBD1	TGTGCCAGCAGCCGCTTTGGACAGGGGGAGATCGAAAAACTGTTTTTT	CASSRFGQGEIEKLFF
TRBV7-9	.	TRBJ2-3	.	TGTGCCAGCAGCCCCCGGGGCCCAGATACGCAGTATTTT	CASSPRGPDTQYF
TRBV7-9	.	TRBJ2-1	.	TGTGCCAGCAGGCTGGGGTGGAATGAGCAGTTCTTC	CASRLGWNEQFF
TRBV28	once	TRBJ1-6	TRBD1	TGTGCCAGCAGTTCCGGACAGGGGGAAGATAATTCACCCCTCCACTTT	CASSSGQGEDNSPLHF
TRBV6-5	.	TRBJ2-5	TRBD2	TGTGCCAGCCAGCGGGATTCGGTTGGGGAGACCCAGTACTTC	CASQRDSVGETQYF
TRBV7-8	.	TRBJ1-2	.	TGTGCCAGCAGCTTAGGATGGGGGTTGGACTATGGCTACACCTTC	CASSLGWGLDYGYTF
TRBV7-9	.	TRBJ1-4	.	TGTGCCAGCAGCCCAAAGAGGCAGGCAACGATTGAAAAACTGTTTTTT	CASSPKRQATIEKLFF
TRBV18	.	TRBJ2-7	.	TGTGCCAGCTCACCATCTTCGGGATCTTATTACGAGCAGTACTTC	CASSPSSGSYYEQYF
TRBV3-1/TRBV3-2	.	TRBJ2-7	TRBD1	TGTGCCAGCAGCCCCTGGGACAGGGGGACGGGGGAGCAGTACTTC	CASSPWDRGTGEQYF
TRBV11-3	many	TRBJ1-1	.	TGTGCCAGCAGCTTACGTGGCACTAACGAAGCTTTCTTT	CASSLRGTNEAFF
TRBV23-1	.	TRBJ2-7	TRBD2	TGCGCCAGTAGAAGCCCAGGACTAGCGGGAGTCGAGCAGTACTTC	CASRSPGLAGVEQYF
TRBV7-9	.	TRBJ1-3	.	TGTGCCAGCAGCTTAGGTCGGTCTGGAAACACCATATATTTT	CASSLGRSGNTIYF
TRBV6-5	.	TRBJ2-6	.	TGTGCCAGTTGGGTTGGGGGCTCTGGGGCCAACGTCCTGACTTTC	CASWVGGSGANVLTF
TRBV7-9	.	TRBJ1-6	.	TGTGCCAGCAGCCAGGCCGGGGCAGTTTCACCCCTCCACTTT	CASSQAGAVSPLHF
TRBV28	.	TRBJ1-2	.	TGTGCCAGCAGTTTCATATTAGAGGGCAGGAGCATAAAGGGAGGCTACACCTTC	CASSFILEGRSIKGGYTF
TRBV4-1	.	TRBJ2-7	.	TGCGCCAGCAGCCTCGATCAGGGCTCCTACGAGCAGTACTTC	CASSLDQGSYEQYF
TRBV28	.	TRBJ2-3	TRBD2	TGTGCCAGCCAGACCCGTTCTAGCGGGAGATGGGGCACAGATACGCAGTATTTT	CASQTRSSGRWGTDTQYF
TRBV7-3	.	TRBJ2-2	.	TGTGCCAGCAGCTTAGCGGGGTTCGCGAACACCGGGGAGCTGTTTTTT	CASSLAGFANTGELFF
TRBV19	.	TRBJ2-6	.	TGTGCCAGTAGTTCCCGCGACAGATACTCTGGGGCCAACGTCCTGACTTTC	CASSSRDRYSGANVLTF
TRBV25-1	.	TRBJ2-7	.	TGTGCCAGCAGTGAAACCCCCTACCACTACGAGCAGTACTTC	CASSETPYHYEQYF
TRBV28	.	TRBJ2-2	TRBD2	TGTGCCAGCAAAGGTGGGCGGGAGGAGACCGGGGAGCTGTTTTTT	CASKGGREETGELFF
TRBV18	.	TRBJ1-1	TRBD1	TGTGCCAGCTCACCTGGACAGGGGAACACTGAAGCTTTCTTT	CASSPGQGNTEAFF
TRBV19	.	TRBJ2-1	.	TGTGCCAGTACCGAAAGGCTTTTGATTCGTGAGCAGTTCTTC	CASTERLLIREQFF
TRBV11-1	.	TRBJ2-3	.	TGTGCCAGCAGCTCAACGAAGGCAGATACGCAGTATTTT	CASSSTKADTQYF
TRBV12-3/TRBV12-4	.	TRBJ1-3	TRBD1	TGTGCCATTACGGGGACAGGGGACCCCATATATTTT	CAITGTGDPIYF
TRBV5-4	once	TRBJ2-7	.	TGTGCCAGCAGCCCGGCGACACCTACCTCCTACGAGCAGTACTTC	CASSPATPTSYEQYF
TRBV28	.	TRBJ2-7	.	TGTGCCAGCAGCCACCGAGGCCCTAGCAGGGGCGAGCAGTACTTC	CASSHRGPSRGEQYF
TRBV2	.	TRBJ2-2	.	TGTGCCAGCAGTGAGGTCATTTCAACCGGGGAGCTGTTTTTT	CASSEVISTGELFF
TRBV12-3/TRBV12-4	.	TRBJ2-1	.	TGTGCCAGCGGGATCTATGAGCAGTTCTTC	CASGIYEQFF
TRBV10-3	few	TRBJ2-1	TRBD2	TGTGCCATCAGTGACCGAGCGGGAGTCCGAGGCAATGAGCAGTTCTTC	CAISDRAGVRGNEQFF
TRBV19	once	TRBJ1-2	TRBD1	TGTGCCAGTAGTTCGACAGGGACGTCCAACTATGGCTACACCTTC	CASSSTGTSNYGYTF
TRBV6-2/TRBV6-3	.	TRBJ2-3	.	TGTGCCAGCAGTTACTCAGGGAGGAGCACAGATACGCAGTATTTT	CASSYSGRSTDTQYF
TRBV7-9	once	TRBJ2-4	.	TGTGCCAGCAGCTTTGTCGGCGGTAAAAACATTCAGTACTTC	CASSFVGGKNIQYF
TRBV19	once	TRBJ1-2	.	TGTGCCAGTAGTATAGACAGAGGCACTAACTATGGCTACACCTTC	CASSIDRGTNYGYTF
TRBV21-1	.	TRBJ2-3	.	TGTGCCAGCAGCCTTAGCGGGGCACGCACAGATACGCAGTATTTT	CASSLSGARTDTQYF
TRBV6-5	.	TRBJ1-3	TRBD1	TGTGCCAGCAGTTACTCCCCCAGGGGGTTGGGAAACACCATATATTTT	CASSYSPRGLGNTIYF
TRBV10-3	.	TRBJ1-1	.	TGTGCCATCAGTCGGACAGTCCAGAACACTGAAGCTTTCTTT	CAISRTVQNTEAFF
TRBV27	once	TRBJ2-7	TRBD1	TGTGCCAGCAGCCTGAAGATTAACAGGGGACACGAGCAGTACTTC	CASSLKINRGHEQYF
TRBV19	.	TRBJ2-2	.	TGTGCCAGTAGAGGTAGCGCCAGTCGCACCGGGGAGCTGTTTTTT	CASRGSASRTGELFF
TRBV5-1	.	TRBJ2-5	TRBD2	TGCGCCAGCAGCCTAGCGGGGGCCGGGGAGACCCAGTACTTC	CASSLAGAGETQYF
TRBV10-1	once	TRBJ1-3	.	TGCGCCAGCAGTGAGATGTGGCGCAGCTCTGGAAACACCATATATTTT	CASSEMWRSSGNTIYF
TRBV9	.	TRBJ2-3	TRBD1	TGTGCCAGCAGCTCCCTGAGAGGACAGGGGATGCCAGATACGCAGTATTTT	CASSSLRGQGMPDTQYF
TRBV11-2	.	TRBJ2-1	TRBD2	TGTGCCAGCAGCTCCCTAGGGGCGGGAGGGCGTGAGGAGCAGTTCTTC	CASSSLGAGGREEQFF
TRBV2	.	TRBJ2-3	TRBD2	TGTGCCAGCAGTGGGGCTAGCGGGAGTTATACGCAGTATTTT	CASSGASGSYTQYF